Listed below are T cell receptor beta chains from one sample, sequenced in a study of blood T cell repertoires in COVID-19. The assay was immunoSEQ multiplex PCR, and TCRdb's table has in-frame clones only and misses some. The repertoire holds approximately 21,000 clones, with roughly 80% as singletons. Source material: peripheral blood. The source is a human donor in a cohort sampled during active COVID-19. Both conserved end residues are part of each CDR3. A D gene is named only where the DNA matches it firmly. Only some rows state a clone size, as once, few, many or a class for expanded clones.

d_gene	v_gene	abundance	j_gene	CDR3aa	CDR3nt
-	TRBV5-1	-	TRBJ2-3	CASSPGLIALTDTQYF	TGCGCCAGCAGCCCCGGTTTGATTGCACTCACAGATACGCAGTATTTT
-	TRBV24-1	-	TRBJ2-7	CATGRRGRYEQYF	TGTGCCACCGGGAGGAGGGGGCGCTACGAGCAGTACTTC
TRBD2	TRBV5-1	-	TRBJ2-1	CASSNEGSGTYSYNEQFF	TGCGCCAGCAGCAATGAGGGGAGCGGGACGTACTCCTACAATGAGCAGTTCTTC
-	TRBV9	once	TRBJ1-6	CASGGLNNSPLHF	TGTGCCAGCGGAGGCCTCAATAATTCACCCCTCCACTTT
TRBD1	TRBV7-2	-	TRBJ1-2	CASSLDRGRFRGGYTF	TGTGCCAGCAGCTTGGACAGGGGGAGGTTTAGGGGTGGCTACACCTTC
-	TRBV7-4	-	TRBJ1-6	CASSLACWAAHYSYNSPLHF	TGTGCCAGCAGCTTAGCTTGTTGGGCAGCCCATTACTCCTATAATTCACCCCTCCACTTT
TRBD2	TRBV15	-	TRBJ2-3	CATSGSISSGGASDTQYF	TGTGCCACCAGCGGATCTATTTCGAGCGGGGGGGCCTCAGATACGCAGTATTTT
TRBD2	TRBV7-3	-	TRBJ2-4	CASSLSSGGIQYF	TGTGCCAGCAGCTTATCTAGCGGGGGAATTCAGTACTTC
-	TRBV14	-	TRBJ2-1	CASSQVIRGGLGNEQFF	TGTGCCAGCAGCCAAGTTATAAGGGGGGGTCTGGGGAATGAGCAGTTCTTC
TRBD2	TRBV5-4	-	TRBJ2-3	CASTIAGGRTDTQYF	TGTGCCAGCACCATAGCGGGGGGACGCACAGATACGCAGTATTTT
-	TRBV28	few	TRBJ1-5	CASSLKGLQPQHF	TGTGCCAGCAGTTTAAAGGGGCTTCAGCCCCAGCATTTT
-	TRBV5-1	few	TRBJ1-2	CASSLDRGDYTF	TGCGCCAGCAGCTTGGATCGGGGAGACTACACCTTC
-	TRBV6-1	-	TRBJ2-3	CASSENGGADTQYF	TGTGCCAGCAGTGAAAACGGAGGGGCAGATACGCAGTATTTT
-	TRBV19	-	TRBJ2-7	CASSSYRNSYEQYF	TGTGCCAGTAGTTCTTACAGGAATTCCTACGAGCAGTACTTC
-	TRBV3-1/TRBV3-2	-	TRBJ2-3	CASSQASGRASGYTQYF	TGTGCCAGCAGCCAAGCAAGTGGGCGGGCTTCGGGGTATACGCAGTATTTT